This T cell receptor (beta chain) was recorded in a study of cytomegalovirus exposure and HLA in healthy donors. Looked up from germline, CDR1 is SGHRS and CDR2 is YFSETQ. The CDR3 has 14 amino acids. V lost 4 bases and J 3 bases, leaving 10 bases between the germline ends. The PCR employed 60 Vbeta primers together with 13 Jbeta primers. Repertoires were generated with immunoSEQ multiplex PCR, while TCRdb's copy carries only in-frame clones and drops some. The top ten clones hold approximately 1.3% of a sample with about 160,000 clones, around 72% of them seen once. As regards this clone: What it recognizes is unknown.

The study, taken as a whole, reports: Clonal expansion was found to be greater in HLA-associated TCR beta chains than in equally common others in a later analysis.

This receptor was obtained from a man between 18 and 29 years old in good health and CMV-seronegative. The V call is TRBV5-1, the J call TRBJ1-4; the D gene is possibly TRBD1 (6 bases). The sequenced material came from PBMCs. CDR3: CASSPGHPNEKLFF. CDR3 sequence (DNA): TGCGCCAGCAGCCCGGGACACCCTAATGAAAAACTGTTTTTT.